This T cell receptor (beta chain) was recovered during a study of vaccination and CD4 T cells after COVID-19. Whole-study context: Six males and four females constituted the convalescent cohort, two of whom were Hispanic.

Oncomine TCR Beta short-read sequencing was applied to DNA from cultured CD4+ T cells. Each CDR3 protein is one row after TCRdb ran MiXCR on the PCR reads. The data contain about 3,300 distinct CDR3 sequences, more than 70% of them singletons. As for this clonotype: The antigen remains undetermined.

As to treatment: roughly ten-day PBMC culture with coronavirus spike peptide pools or control peptides (ViraFEST assay). Cell culture was performed with approximately 1.8 million PBMCs per well in the presence of approximately 10 IU/ml IL-2 and roughly 9.7 ug/ml peptide pools. Germline V gene lookup returns CDR1 LNHNV and CDR2 YYDKDF (reference sequence). The CDR3 has 13 amino acids. V dropped 8 bases and J dropped 4 bases, with 12 bases sitting between them. The clonotype was recovered from a human donor who had recovered from COVID-19. The chain employs TRBV15 and TRBJ2-1, with no clear D. The source material was CD4+ T cells from blood, cultured in vitro. The CDR3 is CATQVTLYNEQFF. The CDR3 DNA reads TGTGCCACCCAGGTGACACTTTACAATGAGCAGTTCTTC.